This TCR beta chain derives from a study of patients and donors after allogeneic stem cell transplantation. TCRdb reanalysed the RT-PCR reads using MiXCR and keeps one entry per CDR3 protein. The repertoire holds roughly 200,000 distinct CDR3 sequences, with around 41% as singletons. Specimen: blood, either unsorted or a sorted T cell fraction (not recorded which). The sequence derives from a human donor who was either an allogeneic HSCT recipient or a stem cell or donor lymphocyte infusion donor (not recorded which). It is not recorded whose cells these are; they may come from a transplant donor.

The CDR3 loop is CASSFGTAKGTEAFF. The CDR3 region has the DNA TGTGCCAGCAGCTTCGGGACCGCGAAGGGTACTGAAGCTTTCTTT. The chain combines TRBV11-2 with TRBJ1-1, with TRBD1 as a possible D gene (5 bases). This CDR3 has 15 amino acids. CDR1 and CDR2 (germline): SGHAT, FQNNGV. V shed 3 bases and J shed 5 bases, with 16 bases lying between them. The full variable domain, rest sourced from reference TRBV11-2 and TRBJ1-1, is EAGVAQSPRYKIIEKRQSVAFWCNPISGHATLYWYQQILGQGPKLLIQFQNNGVVDDSQLPKDRFSAERLKGVDSTLKIQPAKLEDSAVYLCASSFGTAKGTEAFFGQGTRLTVV.